A selection of T cell receptor beta chains follows, all from one sample in a study of T cells in Graves' hyperthyroidism and ophthalmopathy. In TCRdb, the multiplex PCR reads were re-called with MiXCR into one record per CDR3 protein. The sample has 350,000 or so distinct CDR3 sequences; about 18% are singletons. Sequenced material: blood. These receptors all come from a young woman with Graves' hyperthyroidism that later progressed to Graves' ophthalmopathy. Both conserved end residues are part of each CDR3. The D gene is left open where the match is weak. Only part of the rows carry a size: once, few, many, or a class if the clone is expanded.

V	J	D	size	CDR3	DNA
TRBV24-1	TRBJ2-3	TRBD2	few	CATSDPLAGGTDTQYF	TGTGCCACCAGTGATCCACTAGCGGGGGGCACAGATACGCAGTATTTT
TRBV6-5	TRBJ1-1	-	-	CASSFGGPSEAFF	TGTGCCAGCAGTTTCGGGGGGCCGTCTGAAGCTTTCTTT
TRBV6-1	TRBJ2-1	TRBD1	-	CATRRTGGAYNEQFF	TGTGCCACCCGGCGGACAGGGGGAGCCTACAATGAGCAGTTCTTC
TRBV4-1	TRBJ2-1	TRBD2	few	CASSQVAGGHNEQFF	TGCGCCAGCAGCCAAGTAGCGGGAGGCCACAATGAGCAGTTCTTC
TRBV20-1	TRBJ2-1	-	-	CSARVVSGGGNEQFF	TGCAGTGCTAGAGTTGTGTCAGGGGGGGGCAATGAGCAGTTCTTC
TRBV5-1	TRBJ2-2	-	-	CASSLGTGGAGELFF	TGCGCCAGCAGCTTAGGGACTGGGGGCGCCGGGGAGCTGTTTTTT
TRBV6-1	TRBJ1-4	-	many	CASSAYRESGSVLFF	TGTGCCAGCAGCGCCTATAGGGAGTCGGGGTCAGTACTGTTTTTT
TRBV14	TRBJ2-7	-	few	CASSQVAWQGGIREQYF	TGTGCCAGCAGCCAAGTAGCATGGCAGGGTGGGATCCGCGAGCAGTACTTC
TRBV19	TRBJ2-1	-	-	CATSQGYNEQFF	TGTGCCACTTCTCAGGGGTACAATGAGCAGTTCTTC
TRBV2	TRBJ2-2	-	many	CASSIHRDINTGELFF	TGTGCCAGCAGTATACACCGGGACATCAACACCGGGGAGCTGTTTTTT
TRBV15	TRBJ2-5	TRBD1	-	CATSRQSGQQETQYF	TGTGCCACCAGCAGACAATCGGGACAGCAAGAGACCCAGTACTTC
TRBV18	TRBJ1-1	-	many	CASSLPQSEAFF	TGTGCCAGCTCACTCCCCCAGTCTGAAGCTTTCTTT
TRBV19	TRBJ2-2	-	-	CASRGDSGELFF	TGTGCCAGTAGGGGAGACTCCGGGGAGCTGTTTTTT
TRBV2	TRBJ2-2	-	many	CASSGTSYGELFF	TGTGCCAGCAGTGGGACTTCGTACGGGGAGCTGTTTTTT
TRBV5-6	TRBJ1-3	-	-	CASSFFTSGNTIYF	TGTGCCAGCAGCTTCTTTACTTCTGGAAACACCATATATTTT
TRBV24-1	TRBJ2-5	TRBD1	few	CATSDLGQGGQETQYF	TGTGCCACCAGTGATCTGGGACAGGGGGGCCAAGAGACCCAGTACTTC
TRBV29-1	TRBJ1-4	TRBD1	-	CSVGGQGSEKLFF	TGCAGCGTCGGGGGACAGGGAAGCGAAAAACTGTTTTTT
TRBV9	TRBJ1-1	-	many	CASSVEQGNTEAFF	TGTGCCAGCAGCGTAGAACAGGGGAACACTGAAGCTTTCTTT
TRBV20-1	TRBJ2-7	TRBD2	many	CSADPGLAGVSEQYF	TGCAGTGCCGACCCGGGACTAGCGGGAGTAAGCGAGCAGTACTTC
TRBV9	TRBJ2-7	-	many	CASSVLGGHGDEQYF	TGTGCCAGCAGCGTATTAGGCGGACATGGGGACGAGCAGTACTTC
TRBV6-1	TRBJ2-5	TRBD2	many	CASMEAGGGETQYF	TGTGCCAGCATGGAAGCGGGGGGGGGGGAGACCCAGTACTTC
TRBV2	TRBJ1-2	-	many	CASSDYRTDGYTF	TGTGCCAGCAGTGATTACAGGACGGATGGCTACACCTTC
TRBV10-2	TRBJ1-5	-	many	CASSTGPNSNQPQHF	TGCGCCAGCAGTACCGGACCGAACAGCAATCAGCCCCAGCATTTT
TRBV2	TRBJ2-3	TRBD2	many	CARTKTSSKEDTQYF	TGTGCCAGGACCAAGACTAGCTCGAAAGAAGATACGCAGTATTTT
TRBV28	TRBJ1-5	TRBD1	many	CASSSVTGGYQPQHF	TGTGCCAGCAGTTCTGTTACAGGGGGATACCAGCCCCAGCATTTT
TRBV3-1	TRBJ1-2	-	-	CASSQATEDLYGYTF	TGTGCCAGCAGCCAAGCTACGGAGGACCTCTATGGCTACACCTTC
TRBV5-1	TRBJ1-6	-	-	CASSGGPYNSPLHF	TGCGCCAGCAGCGGGGGACCCTATAATTCACCCCTCCACTTT
TRBV29-1	TRBJ1-1	-	-	CRPFRRLISEAFF	TGCAGGCCCTTTAGAAGGTTGATCTCTGAAGCTTTCTTT
TRBV12-3/TRBV12-4	TRBJ1-5	TRBD1	-	CASSYAGGGQPQHF	TGTGCCAGCAGTTACGCAGGGGGCGGTCAGCCCCAGCATTTT
TRBV4-1	TRBJ1-4	-	-	CASSPEPGATNEKLFF	TGCGCCAGCAGCCCGGAGCCGGGGGCAACTAATGAAAAACTGTTTTTT
TRBV11-2	TRBJ2-2	-	many	CASTDGRDNTGELFF	TGTGCCAGCACCGACGGACGGGACAACACCGGGGAGCTGTTTTTT
TRBV20-1	TRBJ2-1	-	-	CSARVGSNNEQFF	TGCAGTGCTAGAGTCGGCTCAAACAATGAGCAGTTCTTC
TRBV20-1	TRBJ2-3	TRBD2	-	CSAAEAGVADTQYF	TGCAGTGCGGCTGAGGCGGGAGTCGCAGATACGCAGTATTTT
TRBV20-1	TRBJ2-1	-	many	CSASQRNNEQFF	TGCAGTGCTAGCCAAAGAAACAATGAGCAGTTCTTC
TRBV7-9	TRBJ2-3	TRBD2	-	CASSLGTSGRDTQYF	TGTGCCAGCAGCCTCGGGACTAGCGGGAGGGATACGCAGTATTTT
TRBV7-9	TRBJ1-1	-	many	CASSRLMNTEAFF	TGTGCCAGCAGCCGGTTAATGAACACTGAAGCTTTCTTT
TRBV5-4	TRBJ1-2	-	-	CASSLLGTGYGYTF	TGTGCCAGCAGCTTGCTGGGCACCGGCTATGGCTACACCTTC
TRBV27	TRBJ2-7	-	-	CASSFGAPYEQYF	TGTGCCAGCAGTTTTGGGGCACCCTACGAGCAGTACTTC
TRBV28	TRBJ2-7	TRBD1	few	CASSGHRGLGSYEQYF	TGTGCCAGCAGTGGTCACAGGGGGCTGGGTTCCTACGAGCAGTACTTC
TRBV19	TRBJ1-1	-	many	CASSATGRDTEAFF	TGTGCCAGTAGTGCCACGGGGAGGGACACTGAAGCTTTCTTT
TRBV28	TRBJ1-1	-	many	CASSLLTELNTEAFF	TGTGCCAGCAGTTTGCTCACAGAACTGAACACTGAAGCTTTCTTT
TRBV2	TRBJ1-1	TRBD1	many	CASSSDRGGTEAFF	TGTGCCAGCAGTTCCGACAGGGGGGGCACTGAAGCTTTCTTT
TRBV13	TRBJ2-3	-	many	CASSLAPRSTDTQYF	TGTGCCAGCAGCTTAGCCCCTCGAAGCACAGATACGCAGTATTTT
TRBV20-1	TRBJ2-1	TRBD2	-	CSARDGKREGLSYNEQFF	TGCAGTGCTAGAGATGGGAAGCGGGAGGGCCTCTCCTACAATGAGCAGTTCTTC
TRBV2	TRBJ2-2	-	many	CASILGDTGELFF	-
TRBV12-3/TRBV12-4	TRBJ1-4	-	many	CASSLGTGEKLFF	-
TRBV19	TRBJ1-4	-	many	CASSPTARWINEKLFF	TGTGCCAGTAGCCCGACGGCCCGTTGGATAAATGAAAAACTGTTTTTT
TRBV11-3	TRBJ2-3	TRBD2	-	CASSLRTSGTTDTQYF	TGTGCCAGCAGCCTCCGGACTAGCGGGACCACAGATACGCAGTATTTT
TRBV20-1	TRBJ2-1	TRBD2	many	CSAGHFLAASYNEQFF	TGCAGTGCTGGACACTTCCTAGCGGCGTCCTACAATGAGCAGTTCTTC
TRBV18	TRBJ1-1	-	-	CASSPEASKAEAFF	TGTGCCAGCTCACCAGAGGCATCGAAGGCTGAAGCTTTCTTT
TRBV12-3/TRBV12-4	TRBJ2-5	-	many	CASSFGIGETQYF	TGTGCCAGCAGTTTTGGGATCGGGGAGACCCAGTACTTC
TRBV3-1	TRBJ2-7	-	few	CASSQDFVRGTYEQYF	TGTGCCAGCAGCCAAGATTTTGTACGGGGGACCTACGAGCAGTACTTC
TRBV7-8	TRBJ1-2	-	-	CASSLYGGNYGYTF	TGTGCCAGCAGCTTATATGGGGGCAACTATGGCTACACCTTC
TRBV11-2	TRBJ2-3	-	many	CASSLYQGGDTQYF	TGTGCCAGCAGCTTATACCAAGGGGGGGATACGCAGTATTTT
TRBV6-1	TRBJ2-1	TRBD2	few	CASSEGRLARGSEQFF	TGTGCCAGCAGTGAGGGGAGACTAGCGCGGGGCAGTGAGCAGTTCTTC
TRBV6-1	TRBJ2-7	-	many	CASRVRGYSYEQYF	TGTGCCAGCAGGGTACGGGGCTACTCCTACGAGCAGTACTTC
TRBV7-9	TRBJ2-1	-	-	CASSIEVVDEQFF	TGTGCCAGCAGCATAGAGGTGGTAGATGAGCAGTTCTTC
TRBV12-3/TRBV12-4	TRBJ1-4	-	many	CASSLVGLTQGEKLFF	TGTGCCAGCAGTTTAGTGGGACTCACCCAGGGTGAAAAACTGTTTTTT
TRBV19	TRBJ2-7	-	-	CASSILLDGSYEQYF	TGTGCCAGTAGTATTTTATTGGACGGATCCTACGAGCAGTACTTC